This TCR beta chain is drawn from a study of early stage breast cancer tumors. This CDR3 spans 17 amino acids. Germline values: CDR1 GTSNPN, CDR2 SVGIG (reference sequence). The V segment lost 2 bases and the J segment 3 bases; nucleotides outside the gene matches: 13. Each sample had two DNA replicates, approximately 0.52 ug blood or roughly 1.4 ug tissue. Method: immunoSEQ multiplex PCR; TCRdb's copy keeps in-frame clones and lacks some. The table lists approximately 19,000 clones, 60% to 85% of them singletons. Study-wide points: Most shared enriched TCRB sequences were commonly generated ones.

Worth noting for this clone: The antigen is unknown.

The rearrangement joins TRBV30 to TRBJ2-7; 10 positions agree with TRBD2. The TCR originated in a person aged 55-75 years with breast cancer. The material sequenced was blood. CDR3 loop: CAWSPSLGTSVVYEQYF. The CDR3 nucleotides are TGTGCCTGGAGTCCTTCATTGGGGACTAGCGTCGTCTACGAGCAGTACTTC.